One sample yielded the 6 T cell receptor beta chains listed below, sequenced in a study of blood T cells in healthy people across ages. A second PCR of 7 to 11 cycles used a sample-barcoded 5' primer and a J-beta primer mix. A single record per CDR3 protein comes from TCRdb applying MiXCR to the 5' RACE reads. This table holds 1.5 million to 2 million distinct CDR3 sequences, 30% to 40% found once. Specimen: blood. The receptors originated from a human donor in good health.

This clonotype occurred a few times. V usage is TRBV12-3 or TRBV12-4 and J usage is TRBJ2-5, with 7 bases matching TRBD2. This CDR3 spans 13 amino acids. The V segment lost 8 bases and the J segment 1 base; nucleotides outside the gene matches: 4. The CDR3 DNA is TGTGCCAGCGGGCCGGGGGGCCAAGAGACCCAGTACTTC. It codes for CASGPGGQETQYF.

In its sample, this clonotype was seen a few times. One end of the junction fails to match germline, which may point to a read error. The chain is built from TRBV5-1 and TRBJ2-7; TRBD2 matches at 12 bases. The V gene's germline CDR1 is SGHRS and CDR2 YFSETQ. This CDR3 region has 15 residues. The CDR3 DNA reads TGTGCCAGCAGCTTCTCTAGCGGGGGGGCCTACGAGCAGTACTTC. It translates to CASSFSSGGAYEQYF.

This clonotype was detected once. The CDR3 nucleotides are TGTGCCAGCAGTTTAGGGTTCATGCGGGGGAACACAGATACGCAGTATTTT. Encoded protein: CASSLGFMRGNTDTQYF. This chain joins TRBV12-3 or TRBV12-4 and TRBJ2-3; the match to TRBD2 covers 7 bases. The CDR3 loop spans 17 amino acids. J gave up 2 bases and V 1 base, and 9 bases lay outside the gene matches.

The rearrangement uses TRBV7-2 and TRBJ2-5, with D hard to call. The V gene's germline CDR1 is SGHTA and CDR2 FQGNSA. The CDR3 runs to 14 residues. V lost 1 base, J lost 1 base, and 7 bases lay in between. The CDR3 nucleotides read TGTGCCAGCAGCTTAGTCGTGATCCAAGAGACCCAGTACTTC. It is translated as CASSLVVIQETQYF. Filled out from reference TRBV7-2 and TRBJ2-5, the complete variable domain reads GAGVSQSPSNKVTEKGKDVELRCDPISGHTALYWYRQSLGQGLEFLIYFQGNSAPDKSGLPSDRFSAERTGGSVSTLTIQRTQQEDSAVYLCASSLVVIQETQYFGPGTRLLVL.

The genes are TRBV2 and TRBJ2-7, with TRBD1 matching 9 bases. The CDR3 is 13 amino acids. The V segment lost 7 bases and the J segment 9 bases; nucleotides outside the gene matches: 10. Germline lookup yields CDR1 SNHLY and CDR2 FYNNEI. The CDR3 DNA reads TGTGCCAGCAACCGGGACAGGGATGATGGGCAGTACTTC. It yields the protein CASNRDRDDGQYF.

This clonotype was recorded a few times. The rearrangement links TRBV20-1 to TRBJ1-2; D is undetermined. Germline CDR1 reads DFQATT; CDR2 reads SNEGSKA (reference sequence). This CDR3 region has 12 residues. With 0 bases removed from V and 6 bases from J, the gap between germline ends came to 8 bases. CDR3 coding DNA: TGCAGTGCTAGAGATCGTGGTGATGGCTACACCTTC. Its protein product is CSARDRGDGYTF.